The 20 T cell receptor beta chains in this list originate from one sample, sequenced in a study of technical replicates of blood from several donors. Repertoires were generated with immunoSEQ multiplex PCR, while TCRdb's copy carries only in-frame clones and drops some. The sample lists 40,000 to 60,000 clones, around 90% occurring once. Sample: PBMCs. These receptors all come from a human donor in good health. Some clones in this sample may be carry-over from other donors' samples.

The chain links TRBV18 to TRBJ2-3; D unresolved. Trimming left V 5 bases short and J 3 bases short, with 6 bases between. In germline, CDR1 is KGHSH, CDR2 LQKENI. CDR3 length equals 12 residues. This CDR3 reads CASSATTDTQYF. For the CDR3, the DNA is TGTGCCAGCTCAGCAACTACAGATACGCAGTATTTT.

This clone appeared once. The chain recombines TRBV9 with TRBJ2-2; the D gene is possibly TRBD1 (6 bases). CDR1 is SGDLS, CDR2 YYNGEE, per germline. V was shortened by 4 bases and J by 5 bases, with 12 bases between the two germline ends. CDR3 length: 14 residues. CDR3: CASSRDQGTGELFF. Written as DNA, the CDR3 is TGTGCCAGCAGCCGGGACCAGGGGACCGGGGAGCTGTTTTTT.

The V and J genes are TRBV19 and TRBJ2-3; the match to TRBD2 covers 7 bases. The V and J ends lost 5 bases and 4 bases, in that order; junction bases with no gene match: 9. The CDR3 is 15 amino acids. CDR1 is LNHDA and CDR2 is SQIVND in the germline V gene (reference sequence). CDR3 bases: TGTGCCAGTAGTTTTCCGAGCGGGAAGGCAGATACGCAGTATTTT. Protein: CASSFPSGKADTQYF.

V gene TRBV30 combines with J gene TRBJ1-5; 7 bases line up with TRBD1. V lost 3 bases and J lost 0; bases outside the gene matches: 2. Germline assignment: CDR1 GTSNPN and CDR2 SVGIG (reference sequence). The CDR3 runs 14 residues. The CDR3 DNA is TGTGCCTGGAGCGACAGGGTTAGCAATCAGCCCCAGCATTTT. It specifies CAWSDRVSNQPQHF.

The chain uses TRBV4-3 and TRBJ2-3; maybe TRBD2 (5 bases). The CDR3 spans 15 residues. V lost 0 bases to trimming and J lost 4 bases, with 11 bases between them. Germline CDR1 reads LGHNA; CDR2 reads YSLEER. CDR3 sequence (DNA): TGCGCCAGCAGCCAAGATCCGAGGGATCCAGATACGCAGTATTTT. Translated, it gives CASSQDPRDPDTQYF.

The chain links TRBV6-1 to TRBJ1-1; D unclear. The germline V and J ends were trimmed by 5 bases and 6 bases, with 13 bases remaining between them. Germline V gene data show CDR1 as MNHNS and CDR2 as SASEGT. The length of the CDR3 is 13 residues. CDR3 sequence reads: CASSLGPLAEAFF. The CDR3 nucleotides are TGTGCCAGCAGTCTCGGTCCTTTGGCTGAAGCTTTCTTT.

The rearrangement links TRBV6-4 to TRBJ2-1, with 9 bases fitting TRBD2. Germline V CDR1 and CDR2: MRHNA, SNTAGT. The CDR3 spans 15 residues. V lost 4 bases and J lost 6; bases outside the gene matches: 7. This CDR3 reads CASSAEGLARNEQFF. As DNA, the CDR3 is TGTGCCAGCAGTGCAGAGGGACTAGCCCGCAATGAGCAGTTCTTC.

The gene calls are TRBV9 and TRBJ1-2; no firm D call. The CDR3 runs 16 residues. Trimming pared 0 bases from V and 0 bases from J, leaving 12 bases between. Germline CDR1 is SGDLS and CDR2 is YYNGEE. The CDR3 nucleotides are TGTGCCAGCAGCGTAGGAACAGACTATTCTAACTATGGCTACACCTTC. Protein: CASSVGTDYSNYGYTF.

This rearrangement joins TRBV27 to TRBJ2-3; weak D call: TRBD2 (5 bases). Per the germline V gene, CDR1 is MNHEY and CDR2 is SMNVEV (reference sequence). The CDR3 contains 13 residues. Trimming cost V 5 bases and J 6 bases, with 12 bases left between them. CDR3 sequence reads: CASSLLVYDTQYF. In DNA form, the CDR3 reads TGTGCCAGCAGTCTACTAGTTTACGATACGCAGTATTTT.

This chain connects TRBV7-9 to TRBJ2-2; 9 bases are shared with TRBD2. The CDR3 is 16 amino acids. Trimming removed 5 bases from V and 8 bases from J; junction bases left unmatched: 12. The germline V gene encodes CDR1 SEHNR and CDR2 FQNEAQ (reference sequence). DNA of the CDR3: TGTGCCAGCAGCCCCGCCCAGACTAGCGGTGTTGGGGAGCTGTTTTTT. Protein product: CASSPAQTSGVGELFF.

This clone has only one observation. The chain links TRBV7-2 to TRBJ1-5; TRBD1 is a possible D gene (6 bases). Trimming stripped 5 bases from V and 2 bases from J, with 19 bases between. Germline V gene data show CDR1 as SGHTA and CDR2 as FQGNSA. The CDR3 is made up of 17 amino acids. The CDR3 loop is CASSIRRGADGNQPQHF. The CDR3 nucleotides are TGTGCCAGCAGCATACGCCGGGGGGCGGACGGCAATCAGCCCCAGCATTTT.

The chain joins TRBV27 to TRBJ2-3, with 8 positions matching TRBD2. The CDR3 covers 16 residues. CDR1 is MNHEY and CDR2 is SMNVEV in the germline V gene (reference sequence). V trimming: 2 bases; J trimming: 2 bases; junction bases outside the gene matches: 6. The CDR3 DNA sequence: TGTGCCAGCAGTTTAGGGGTTAGCGGGGCCACAGATACGCAGTATTTT. This sequence encodes CASSLGVSGATDTQYF.

This clone was seen only once. Written as DNA, the CDR3 is TGCAGCGTAACACAGGGTATGACTGAAGCTTTCTTT. Translation: CSVTQGMTEAFF. V and J are TRBV29-1 and TRBJ1-1; D is possibly TRBD1 (6 bases). V lost 6 bases and J 5 bases, leaving 13 bases between the germline ends. From germline, CDR1 is SQVTM and CDR2 ANQGSEA. This CDR3 is 12 amino acids long.

V and J are TRBV11-1 and TRBJ1-2; D is undetermined. The V gene lost 1 base and the J gene lost 0 bases, with 9 bases spanning the gap. Germline assignment: CDR1 SGHAT and CDR2 FQDESV (reference sequence). CDR3 length: 15 amino acids. This chain's CDR3 is CASSLDAGANYGYTF. In nucleotides, the CDR3 is TGTGCCAGCAGCTTAGATGCGGGCGCTAACTATGGCTACACCTTC.

This clone has only one observation. The rearrangement links TRBV11-1 to TRBJ2-2, with a possible D match to TRBD1 (5 bases). The CDR3 runs 14 residues. The germline V gene encodes CDR1 SGHAT and CDR2 FQDESV (reference sequence). Trimming stripped 5 bases from V and 0 bases from J, with 7 bases between. CDR3: CASSATANTGELFF. The CDR3 DNA sequence: TGTGCCAGCAGCGCGACAGCGAACACCGGGGAGCTGTTTTTT.

The CDR3 spells CASSDRANQPQHF. Written as DNA, the CDR3 is TGTGCCAGCAGTGATCGAGCAAATCAGCCCCAGCATTTT. The chain is built from TRBV6-6 and TRBJ1-5, with D hard to call. Germline loops: CDR1 MNHNY, CDR2 SVGAGI (reference sequence). The CDR3 has 13 amino acids. V was shortened by 5 bases and J by 4 bases, with 9 bases between the two germline ends.

V is TRBV6-5 and J is TRBJ2-7; 9 bases are shared with TRBD1. After removal of 6 bases from V and 2 bases from J, the junction contained 5 bases not matched to a gene. This CDR3 has 14 amino acids. Per the germline V gene, CDR1 is MNHEY and CDR2 is SVGAGI. The CDR3 region has the DNA TGTGCCAGCAGAAAAGGACAGGGGACCTACGAGCAGTACTTC. Translation: CASRKGQGTYEQYF.

The sample holds one count of this clone. The chain combines TRBV9 with TRBJ2-2; possible D gene TRBD2, 5 bases. Germline V lookup: CDR1 SGDLS, CDR2 YYNGEE. The CDR3 is 13 amino acids. Trimming took 0 bases from V and 6 from J, leaving 6 bases between them. The CDR3 region is CASSVEEAGELFF. The CDR3 DNA reads as TGTGCCAGCAGCGTAGAGGAGGCCGGGGAGCTGTTTTTT. Full variable domain (rest looked up from reference TRBV9 and TRBJ2-2): DSGVTQTPKHLITATGQRVTLRCSPRSGDLSVYWYQQSLDQGLQFLIQYYNGEERAKGNILERFSAQQFPDLHSELNLSSLELGDSALYFCASSVEEAGELFFGEGSRLTVL.

The CDR3 bases are TGTGCCAGCAGCCTGACCCGGGGGACTGAAGCTTTCTTT. This translates into CASSLTRGTEAFF. This chain connects TRBV27 to TRBJ1-1; tentative D call: TRBD1 (5 bases). Trimming stripped 6 bases from V and 5 bases from J, with 13 bases between. Germline V gene sequence: CDR1 MNHEY, CDR2 SMNVEV (reference sequence). The CDR3 covers 13 residues.

The V and J genes are TRBV6-4 and TRBJ1-5, with 7 bases lining up with TRBD1. CDR3 length equals 17 residues. The germline V gene encodes CDR1 MRHNA and CDR2 SNTAGT. J gave up 1 base and V 2 bases, and 8 bases lay outside the gene matches. This CDR3 is CASSDTEQGPSNQPQHF. The CDR3 bases are TGTGCCAGCAGTGACACGGAACAGGGGCCGAGCAATCAGCCCCAGCATTTT.